The source of this T cell receptor (beta chain) is a study of T-cell reconstitution after alpha-beta-depleted transplantation in children. V lost 4 bases, J lost 3 bases, and 12 bases stayed unmatched. Germline V gene lookup returns CDR1 SQVTM and CDR2 ANQGSEA. The CDR3 totals 16 residues. This clonotype was detected ten times or more. The antigen is not known. The TCRbeta library incorporated unique molecular identifiers. TCRdb redid the calling of the PCR reads with MiXCR, one entry per CDR3 protein. The sample carries around 250,000 distinct CDR3 sequences, roughly 23% recorded once. Notes on the study in general: It was newly produced T cells that mostly accounted for T-cell counts and diversity one year after transplant. Several hundred expanded graft clones reportedly were the source of alpha-beta T cells about two months after transplant. Certain patients had high TCRbeta diversity at day 60, and it came from recipient T cells and thymic progenitors that survived.

The chain couples TRBV29-1 to TRBJ2-1, with 7 bases fitting TRBD2. The material sequenced was PBMCs, taken before TCRalphabeta/CD19-depleted stem cell transplant. This TCR came from a girl aged 2 to 10 with Fanconi anemia, due to receive a stem cell transplant. DNA for the CDR3: TGCAGCGTTGGTACAGTAAGCGGGGCCATCTACAATGAGCAGTTCTTC. This sequence encodes CSVGTVSGAIYNEQFF.